The T cell receptor beta chain described here comes from a study of T-cell reconstitution after alpha-beta-depleted transplantation in children. This sample's TCRbeta library carried unique molecular identifier barcodes. TCRdb independently ran MiXCR on the PCR reads; one entry per CDR3 protein. In the table there are nearly 350,000 distinct CDR3 sequences, 15% to 20% of which are singletons. CDR3 length equals 13 residues. V gave up 5 bases and J gave up 0 bases, with 5 bases separating them. Germline CDR1 and CDR2: SGHAT and FQNNGV. The study, taken as a whole, reports: For some patients, TCRbeta diversity was high at day 60 because of recipient T cells and thymic progenitors that survived. Diversity and T-cell counts at one year after transplant derived mostly from new T cells. Where alpha-beta T cells came from about two months after transplant was reportedly several hundred expanded graft clones.

On this clonotype: What it binds is unknown.

Sequenced here: PBMCs, mostly from graft donor cells, sampled 360 days after TCRalphabeta/CD19-depleted stem cell transplant. This sequence was found in a male patient between 2 and 15 years old who had a stem cell transplant for acute lymphoblastic leukemia, so the T cells may come from the graft donor. V and J are TRBV11-2 and TRBJ2-4; D is undetermined. The CDR3 nucleotides are TGTGCCAGCAGCACAATAGCCAAAAACATTCAGTACTTC. It specifies CASSTIAKNIQYF.